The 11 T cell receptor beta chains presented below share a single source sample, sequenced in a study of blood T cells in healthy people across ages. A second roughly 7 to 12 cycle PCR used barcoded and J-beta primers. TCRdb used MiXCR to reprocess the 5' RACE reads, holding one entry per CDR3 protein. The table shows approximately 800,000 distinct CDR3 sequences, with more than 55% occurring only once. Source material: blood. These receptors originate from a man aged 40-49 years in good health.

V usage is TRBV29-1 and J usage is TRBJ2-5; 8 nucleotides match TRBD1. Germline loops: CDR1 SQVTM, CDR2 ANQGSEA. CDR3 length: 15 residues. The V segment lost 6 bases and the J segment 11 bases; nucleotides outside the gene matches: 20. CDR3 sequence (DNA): TGCAGCGTCCGAGTAACGCAGGGGGCTGTAGAAGAGCAGTACTTC. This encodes CSVRVTQGAVEEQYF.

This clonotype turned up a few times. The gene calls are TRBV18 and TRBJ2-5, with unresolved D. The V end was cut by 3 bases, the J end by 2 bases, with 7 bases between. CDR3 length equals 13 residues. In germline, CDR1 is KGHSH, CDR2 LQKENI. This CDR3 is CASSPASQETQYF. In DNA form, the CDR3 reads TGTGCCAGCTCACCGGCTTCTCAAGAGACCCAGTACTTC.

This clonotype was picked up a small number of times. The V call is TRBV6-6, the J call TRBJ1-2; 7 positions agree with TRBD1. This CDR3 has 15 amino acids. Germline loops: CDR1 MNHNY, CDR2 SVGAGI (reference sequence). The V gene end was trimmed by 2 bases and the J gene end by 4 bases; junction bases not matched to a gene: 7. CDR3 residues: CASSYGVRDSYGYTF. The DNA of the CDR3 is TGTGCCAGCAGTTACGGGGTCCGGGACAGCTATGGCTACACCTTC.

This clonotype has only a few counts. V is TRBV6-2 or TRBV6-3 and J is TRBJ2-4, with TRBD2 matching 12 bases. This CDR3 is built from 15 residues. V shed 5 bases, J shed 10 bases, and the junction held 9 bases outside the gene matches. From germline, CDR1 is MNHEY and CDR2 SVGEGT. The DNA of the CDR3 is TGTGCCAGCAGTCTGCTAGCGGGAGGGGTAGGGATTCAGTACTTC. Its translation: CASSLLAGGVGIQYF.

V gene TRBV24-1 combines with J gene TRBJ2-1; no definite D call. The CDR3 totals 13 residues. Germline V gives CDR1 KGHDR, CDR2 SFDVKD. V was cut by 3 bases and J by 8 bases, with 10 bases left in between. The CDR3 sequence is CATSDKINDEQFF. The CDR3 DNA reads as TGTGCCACCAGTGATAAGATTAACGATGAGCAGTTCTTC.

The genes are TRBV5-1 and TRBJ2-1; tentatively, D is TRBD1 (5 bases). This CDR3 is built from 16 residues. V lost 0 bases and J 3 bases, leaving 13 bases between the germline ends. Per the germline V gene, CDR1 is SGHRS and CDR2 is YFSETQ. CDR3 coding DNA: TGCGCCAGCAGCTTGGCCGGGCAGGGCCTCTACAATGAGCAGTTCTTC. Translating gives CASSLAGQGLYNEQFF.

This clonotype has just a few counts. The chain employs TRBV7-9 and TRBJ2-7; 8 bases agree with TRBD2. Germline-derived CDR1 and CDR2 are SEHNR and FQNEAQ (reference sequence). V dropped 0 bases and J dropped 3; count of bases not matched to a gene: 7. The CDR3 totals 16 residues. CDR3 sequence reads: CASSLAAGGRLYEQYF. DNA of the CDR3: TGTGCCAGCAGCTTAGCCGCGGGCGGGAGGCTCTACGAGCAGTACTTC.

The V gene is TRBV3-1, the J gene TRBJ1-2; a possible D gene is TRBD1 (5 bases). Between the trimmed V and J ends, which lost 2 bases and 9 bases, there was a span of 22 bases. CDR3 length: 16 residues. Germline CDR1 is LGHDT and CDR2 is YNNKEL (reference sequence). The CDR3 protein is CASSQLPGGAGGSYTF. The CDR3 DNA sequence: TGTGCCAGCAGCCAATTACCCGGAGGGGCGGGCGGAAGCTACACCTTC. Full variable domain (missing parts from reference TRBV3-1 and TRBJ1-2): DTAVSQTPKYLVTQMGNDKSIKCEQNLGHDTMYWYKQDSKKFLKIMFSYNNKELIINETVPNRFSPKSPDKAHLNLHINSLELGDSAVYFCASSQLPGGAGGSYTFGSGTRLTVV.

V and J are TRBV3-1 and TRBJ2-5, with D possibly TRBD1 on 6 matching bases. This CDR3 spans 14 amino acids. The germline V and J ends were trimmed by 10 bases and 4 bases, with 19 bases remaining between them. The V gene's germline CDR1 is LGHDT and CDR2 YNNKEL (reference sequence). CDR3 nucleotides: TGTGCCACAGAAAGGGGGATACAGAGAGAGACCCAGTACTTC. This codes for CATERGIQRETQYF.

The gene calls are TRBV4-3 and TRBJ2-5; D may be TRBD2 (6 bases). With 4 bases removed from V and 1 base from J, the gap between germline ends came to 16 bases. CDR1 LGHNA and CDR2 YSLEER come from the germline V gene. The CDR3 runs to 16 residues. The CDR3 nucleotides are TGCGCCAGCAGCCTGGGATCGCGCGGGATCCAAGAGACCCAGTACTTC. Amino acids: CASSLGSRGIQETQYF.

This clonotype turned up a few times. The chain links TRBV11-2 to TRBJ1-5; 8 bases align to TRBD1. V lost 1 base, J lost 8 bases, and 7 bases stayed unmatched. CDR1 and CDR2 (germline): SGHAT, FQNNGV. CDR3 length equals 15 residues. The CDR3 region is CASSLGGTGNEPQHF. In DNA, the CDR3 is TGTGCCAGCAGCTTAGGGGGGACAGGTAATGAGCCCCAGCATTTT.